The clone carrying this T cell receptor (beta chain) was seen only a few times. As yet, its antigen is unknown. The CDR3 loop spans 15 amino acids. The V gene's germline CDR1 is SGHVS and CDR2 FNYEAQ. Unmatched junction bases numbered 3, after V lost 2 bases and J lost 4 bases. The data were taken from a study of T cell repertoires in cytomegalovirus infection. Turning to the study itself: CMV infection and matching HLA type were both indicated by public TCR beta signatures. Study-level results: There were carriers of CMV plus the relevant HLA, and cumulative public TCR beta family frequency identified them. In two of eight donors, the top clonotype was HLA-C-restricted CMV-specific.

A single record per CDR3 protein comes from TCRdb applying MiXCR to the reads. The repertoire holds about 160,000 distinct CDR3 sequences, with 17% as singletons. The sample comprised CD8+ T cells from PBMCs. The chain combines TRBV7-6 with TRBJ2-3; 10 bases map to TRBD1. This TCR came from a human donor in good health (CMV status not recorded). Some clones in this sample may be carry-over from other donors' samples. The CDR3: CASSLLGQGADTQYF. Here the CDR3 DNA reads TGTGCCAGCAGCTTACTAGGACAGGGGGCAGATACGCAGTATTTT.